This T cell receptor (beta chain) was sequenced for a study of OX40 agonist ivuxolimab in advanced cancers. This CDR3 spans 16 amino acids. CDR1 and CDR2 (germline): SSHAT, FNYEAQ (reference sequence). The repertoire was sequenced with immunoSEQ multiplex PCR; TCRdb's copy has only in-frame clones and lacks some. Here the sample spans about 76,000 clones, 70% to 90% being singletons. On this clone itself: At one of its ends the junction is not consistent with the germline gene, which may arise from a read error.

This TCR came from an adult with an advanced solid tumor such as melanoma, head and neck, liver or kidney cancer. The material sequenced was CD4+ or CD8+ T cells sorted from blood, taken in a trial of the OX40 agonist ivuxolimab. The J gene is TRBJ1-1, the V gene TRBV7-7; the D gene is possibly TRBD1 (6 bases). CDR3 coding DNA: TGTGCTAGCAGCTTAGCCCAGGGGCGGTTAGACACTGAAGCTTTCTTT. Its protein product is CASSLAQGRLDTEAFF. Filled out from reference TRBV7-7 and TRBJ1-1, the complete variable domain reads GAGVSQSPRYKVTKRGQDVTLRCDPISSHATLYWYQQALGQGPEFLTYFNYEAQPDKSGLPSDRFSAERPEGSISTLTIQRTEQRDSAMYRCASSLAQGRLDTEAFFGQGTRLTVV.